These T cell receptor beta chains were read from a single sample in a study of long-term antiretroviral therapy in people with HIV. The method was immunoSEQ multiplex PCR; TCRdb's version includes in-frame clones alone and lacks a portion of them. Among approximately 18,000 clones, 91% were seen once, and the ten largest hold 9.5% to 10%. The sample here was unsorted PBMCs, taken 3 years after starting antiretroviral therapy. The receptor set was obtained from a man aged 45-65 years with HIV. Both conserved end residues are part of each CDR3. The D gene is left open where the match is weak. Expanded clones are given a class, and other clones once, few, many or no size at all.

- | 13 | - | TRBJ2-7 | TRBV9 | CASSVGDHYEQYF | TGTGCCAGCAGCGTAGGGGACCACTACGAGCAGTACTTC
- | 15 | - | TRBJ2-2 | TRBV2 | CASRGRSANTGELFF | TGTGCCAGCAGAGGGCGGAGTGCGAACACCGGGGAGCTGTTTTTT
- | 14 | - | TRBJ1-1 | TRBV27 | CASTQSASWTEAFF | TGTGCCAGCACCCAATCGGCCAGTTGGACTGAAGCTTTCTTT
- | 15 | - | TRBJ2-1 | TRBV5-1 | CASSLEAGSYNEQFF | TGCGCCAGCAGCTTGGAAGCGGGCTCCTACAATGAGCAGTTCTTC
- | 12 | - | TRBJ2-2 | TRBV30 | CAWKGLGGELFF | TGTGCCTGGAAAGGGCTAGGCGGGGAGCTGTTTTTT
- | 15 | - | TRBJ1-1 | TRBV4-1 | CASSQERFPNTEAFF | TGCGCCAGCAGCCAAGAAAGGTTCCCGAACACTGAAGCTTTCTTT
- | 14 | - | TRBJ2-7 | TRBV10-3 | CAISESSGVHEQYF | TGTGCCATCAGTGAGTCGAGTGGGGTACACGAGCAGTACTTC
- | 17 | - | TRBJ2-3 | TRBV6-4 | CANSPRGHHLYTDTQYF | TGTGCCAACTCGCCGCGGGGACACCACTTGTACACAGATACGCAGTATTTT
once | 16 | TRBD2 | TRBJ2-3 | TRBV11-2 | CASSLGLAGGPDTQYF | TGTGCCAGCAGCTTAGGGCTAGCGGGGGGGCCAGATACGCAGTATTTT
- | 13 | - | TRBJ1-5 | TRBV7-6 | CASSLAQDQPQHF | TGTGCCAGCAGCTTAGCTCAGGATCAGCCCCAGCATTTT
- | 17 | TRBD1 | TRBJ2-2 | TRBV5-6 | CASSSGFRDRGTGELFF | TGTGCCAGCAGCTCCGGATTTCGGGACAGGGGTACCGGGGAGCTGTTTTTT
- | 11 | - | TRBJ2-7 | TRBV5-8 | CASSLGGEQYF | TGTGCCAGCAGCTTGGGGGGGGAGCAGTACTTC
- | 14 | TRBD2 | TRBJ2-7 | TRBV28 | CASRAGVGNYEQYF | TGTGCCAGTCGGGCGGGGGTCGGCAATTACGAGCAGTACTTC
- | 13 | - | TRBJ2-1 | TRBV30 | CAWRVGLNNEQFF | TGTGCCTGGAGGGTAGGGTTGAACAATGAGCAGTTCTTC
- | 15 | - | TRBJ1-5 | TRBV5-5 | CASSLRTGSNQPQHF | TGTGCCAGCAGCTTGAGGACGGGTAGCAATCAGCCCCAGCATTTT
- | 14 | TRBD1 | TRBJ2-7 | TRBV5-1 | CASSLGGQSYEQYF | TGCGCCAGCAGCTTGGGGGGACAGTCCTACGAGCAGTACTTC
once | 15 | TRBD1 | TRBJ2-1 | TRBV27 | CASSYNSGGANEQFF | TGTGCCAGCAGTTATAACTCAGGGGGCGCAAATGAGCAGTTCTTC
- | 20 | TRBD2 | TRBJ2-2 | TRBV4-2 | CASSQPGRGTGAGDTGELFF | TGTGCCAGCAGCCAGCCTGGGAGGGGAACTGGGGCCGGGGATACCGGGGAGCTGTTTTTT
- | 16 | - | TRBJ1-5 | TRBV27 | CASSPQSRGANQPQHF | TGTGCCAGCAGTCCCCAAAGTCGAGGGGCGAATCAGCCCCAGCATTTT
- | 12 | - | TRBJ2-2 | TRBV5-1 | CASSLVGVELFF | TGCGCCAGCAGCTTGGTGGGTGTGGAGCTGTTTTTT
- | 14 | - | TRBJ1-1 | TRBV5-1 | CASSSRAATIEAFF | TGCGCCAGCAGCTCCCGGGCCGCCACCATTGAAGCTTTCTTT
- | 17 | - | TRBJ2-2 | TRBV4-3 | CASSQSGQGGDTGELFF | TGCGCCAGCAGCCAATCCGGGCAGGGAGGCGACACCGGGGAGCTGTTTTTT
once | 13 | - | TRBJ1-2 | TRBV29-1 | CSVFDRRLGGYTF | TGCAGCGTCTTTGACAGGAGGTTAGGGGGCTACACCTTC
- | 13 | TRBD2 | TRBJ2-3 | TRBV12-5 | CASGLSTSGVPYF | TGTGCTAGTGGTTTGTCCACTAGCGGGGTGCCGTATTTT
- | 15 | - | TRBJ1-4 | TRBV23-1 | CASSSREGANEKLFF | TGCGCCAGCAGTAGCCGGGAAGGGGCGAATGAAAAACTGTTTTTT
- | 15 | - | TRBJ2-2 | TRBV5-5 | CASSFEGVNTGELFF | TGTGCCAGCAGCTTCGAGGGGGTGAACACCGGGGAGCTGTTTTTT
once | 15 | TRBD1 | TRBJ1-1 | TRBV6-6 | CASSYLGQGDTEAFF | TGTGCCAGCAGTTACTTGGGACAGGGAGACACTGAAGCTTTCTTT
- | 13 | - | TRBJ2-7 | TRBV7-2 | CASGRTATYEQYF | TGTGCCAGCGGCAGGACAGCGACCTACGAGCAGTACTTC
- | 16 | TRBD2 | TRBJ2-3 | TRBV11-3 | CASSGRTSGGTDTQYF | TGTGCCAGCAGCGGACGGACTAGCGGAGGCACAGATACGCAGTATTTT
- | 13 | - | TRBJ1-1 | TRBV30 | CAWRPQGSTEAFF | TGTGCCTGGAGGCCACAGGGTTCCACTGAAGCTTTCTTT
- | 13 | - | TRBJ1-1 | TRBV19 | CATSISPNTEAFF | TGTGCCACTTCCATTTCTCCGAACACTGAAGCTTTCTTT
- | 17 | TRBD1 | TRBJ2-1 | TRBV7-2 | CASSVPGTWVQGDEQFF | TGTGCCAGCAGCGTGCCCGGGACATGGGTACAGGGGGATGAGCAGTTCTTC
- | 14 | - | TRBJ2-3 | TRBV9 | CASSVEAGTDTQYF | TGTGCCAGCAGCGTAGAAGCGGGCACAGATACGCAGTATTTT
- | 12 | - | TRBJ1-2 | TRBV29-1 | CSVQDNNYGYTF | TGCAGCGTTCAGGATAATAACTATGGCTACACTTTC
- | 12 | - | TRBJ1-1 | TRBV19 | CASTSLPMEAFF | TGTGCCAGTACCTCCCTTCCCATGGAAGCTTTCTTT
- | 14 | - | TRBJ2-2 | TRBV30 | CAWTVGLNTGELFF | TGTGCCTGGACCGTAGGGCTGAACACCGGGGAGCTGTTTTTT
- | 19 | TRBD2 | TRBJ2-6 | TRBV18 | CASSPWASGGAPGANVLTF | TGTGCCAGCTCACCATGGGCTAGCGGGGGGGCCCCTGGGGCCAACGTCCTGACTTTC
- | 15 | TRBD1 | TRBJ2-7 | TRBV4-3 | CASSHSSGTGNEQYF | TGCGCCAGCAGCCATAGTTCCGGGACAGGGAACGAGCAGTACTTC
- | 13 | - | TRBJ1-1 | TRBV19 | CASSIAQGTEAFF | TGTGCCAGTAGTATAGCGCAGGGGACTGAAGCTTTCTTT
few | 15 | - | TRBJ2-2 | TRBV6-5 | CASSLGGAFTGELFF | TGTGCCAGCAGTCTAGGGGGGGCCTTCACCGGGGAGCTGTTTTTT
- | 14 | TRBD1 | TRBJ1-5 | TRBV5-6 | CASSGTVNNQPQHF | TGTGCCAGCAGTGGGACAGTAAACAATCAGCCCCAGCATTTT
- | 16 | - | TRBJ2-2 | TRBV7-2 | CASSYRGQGDTGELFF | TGTGCCAGCAGCTACCGGGGTCAGGGAGACACCGGGGAGCTGTTTTTT
- | 14 | - | TRBJ1-1 | TRBV2 | CASSETRVNTEAFF | TGTGCCAGCAGTGAAACCCGGGTGAACACTGAAGCTTTCTTT
- | 14 | TRBD1 | TRBJ2-7 | TRBV9 | CASSVGTGTHEQYF | TGTGCCAGCAGCGTCGGGACAGGGACCCACGAGCAGTACTTC
- | 14 | - | TRBJ1-3 | TRBV30 | CAWSVGFSGNTIYF | TGTGCCTGGAGTGTAGGATTCTCTGGAAACACCATATATTTT
few | 15 | - | TRBJ2-7 | TRBV7-3 | CASSLTPGVSYEQYF | TGTGCCAGCAGCTTAACACCCGGGGTTTCCTACGAGCAGTACTTC
once | 15 | TRBD1 | TRBJ2-7 | TRBV5-4 | CASSLDRSYSYEQYF | TGTGCCAGCAGCCTGGACAGGTCTTACTCCTACGAGCAGTACTTC
- | 13 | TRBD1 | TRBJ1-1 | TRBV29-1 | CSVDTGGAVEAFF | TGCAGCGTGGATACAGGGGGCGCGGTTGAAGCTTTCTTT
- | 13 | - | TRBJ2-3 | TRBV7-3 | CASSPQGPDTQYF | TGTGCCAGCAGCCCCCAGGGTCCAGATACGCAGTATTTT
- | 14 | TRBD1 | TRBJ1-2 | TRBV4-1 | CASSQQTGDYGYTF | TGCGCCAGCAGCCAACAGACAGGGGACTATGGCTACACCTTC
once | 16 | - | TRBJ2-7 | TRBV14 | CASSQDRGSAFYEQYF | TGTGCCAGCAGCCAAGATCGAGGAAGCGCCTTCTACGAGCAGTACTTC
- | 15 | - | TRBJ2-1 | TRBV7-2 | CASSPQGGGYNEQFF | TGTGCCAGCAGCCCCCAGGGCGGAGGCTACAATGAGCAGTTCTTC
once | 17 | - | TRBJ1-2 | TRBV6-1 | CASSETAGAATFYGYTF | TGTGCCAGCAGTGAAACGGCGGGGGCAGCTACATTCTATGGCTACACCTTC
- | 16 | - | TRBJ1-6 | TRBV15 | CATSRGRAGGYSPLHF | TGTGCCACCAGCAGAGGCAGGGCGGGGGGTTACTCACCCCTCCACTTT
once | 14 | TRBD1 | TRBJ2-7 | TRBV6-5 | CASRRSQGAYEQYF | TGTGCCAGCAGACGCAGCCAGGGGGCCTACGAGCAGTACTTC